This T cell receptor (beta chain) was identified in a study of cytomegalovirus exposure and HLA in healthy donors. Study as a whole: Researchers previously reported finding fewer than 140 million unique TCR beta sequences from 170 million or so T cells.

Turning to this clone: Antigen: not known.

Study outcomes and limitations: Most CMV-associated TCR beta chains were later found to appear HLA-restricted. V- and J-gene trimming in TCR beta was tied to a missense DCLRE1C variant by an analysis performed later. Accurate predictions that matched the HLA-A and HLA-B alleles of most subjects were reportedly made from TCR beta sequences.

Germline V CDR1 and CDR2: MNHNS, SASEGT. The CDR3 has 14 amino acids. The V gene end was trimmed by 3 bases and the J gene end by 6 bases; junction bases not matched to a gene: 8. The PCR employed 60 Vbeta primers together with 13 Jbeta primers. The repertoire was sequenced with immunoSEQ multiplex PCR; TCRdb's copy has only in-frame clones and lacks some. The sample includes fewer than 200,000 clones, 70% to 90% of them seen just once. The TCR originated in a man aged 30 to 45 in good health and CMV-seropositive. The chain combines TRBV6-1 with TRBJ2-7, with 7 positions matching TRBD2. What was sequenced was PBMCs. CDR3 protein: CASSEGGGRVEQYF. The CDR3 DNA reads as TGTGCCAGCAGTGAGGGGGGGGGACGAGTCGAGCAGTACTTC.